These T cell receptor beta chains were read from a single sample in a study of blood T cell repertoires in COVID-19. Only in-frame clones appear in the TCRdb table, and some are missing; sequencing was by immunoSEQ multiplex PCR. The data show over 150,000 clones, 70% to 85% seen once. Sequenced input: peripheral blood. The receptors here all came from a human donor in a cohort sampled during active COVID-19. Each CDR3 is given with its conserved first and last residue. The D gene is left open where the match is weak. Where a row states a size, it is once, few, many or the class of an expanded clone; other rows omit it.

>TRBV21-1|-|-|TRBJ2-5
TGTGCCAGCAGCGCCGATCCTAGGACAGGTGGGGGCCAAGAGACCCAGTACTTC
CASSADPRTGGGQETQYF
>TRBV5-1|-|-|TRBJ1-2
TGCGCCAGCACGGGGTTTGGAGGCTACACCTTC
CASTGFGGYTF
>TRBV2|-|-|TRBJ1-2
TGTGCCAGCAGTGACTTGCGGGGGGACTATGGCTACACCTTC
CASSDLRGDYGYTF
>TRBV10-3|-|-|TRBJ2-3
TGTGCCATCAGTGGCCCACCTTCTGGGCCAGATACGCAGTATTTT
CAISGPPSGPDTQYF
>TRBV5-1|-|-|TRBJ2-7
TGCGCCAGCAGCCCGAGGGAGGGGGGGACATCCTACGAGCAGTACTTC
CASSPREGGTSYEQYF
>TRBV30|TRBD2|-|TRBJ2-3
TGTGCCTGGAGTGAAGGGACTAGCGGAACAGATACGCAGTATTTT
CAWSEGTSGTDTQYF
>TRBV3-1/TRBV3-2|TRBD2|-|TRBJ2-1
TGTGCCAGCAGCCAAGTAGCGGGGAATTCCTACAATGAGCAGTTCTTC
CASSQVAGNSYNEQFF
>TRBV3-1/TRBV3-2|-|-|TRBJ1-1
TGTGCCAGCAGCCAAGAGACAGGACGGCAAGACGTTGAAGCTTTCTTT
CASSQETGRQDVEAFF
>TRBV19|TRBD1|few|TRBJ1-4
TGTGCCAGTAGTATTGGAACAGGGGTTACTAATGAAAAACTGTTTTTT
CASSIGTGVTNEKLFF
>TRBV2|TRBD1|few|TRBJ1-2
TGTGCCAGCAGTGAAGAACAGGGGCCCAACTATGGCTACACCTTC
CASSEEQGPNYGYTF
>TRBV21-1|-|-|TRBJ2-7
TGTGCCAGCAGCAAACGCAGACAGGGTCCCTACGAGCAGTACTTC
CASSKRRQGPYEQYF
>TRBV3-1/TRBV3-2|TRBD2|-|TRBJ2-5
TGTGCCAGCAGCCAAGAACTAGCGGAGCAAGAGACCCAGTACTTC
CASSQELAEQETQYF
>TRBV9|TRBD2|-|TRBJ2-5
TGTGCCAGCAGCGTAGAGGGACTAGCGCAAGAGACCCAGTACTTC
CASSVEGLAQETQYF
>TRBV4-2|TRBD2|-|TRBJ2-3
TGTGCCAGCAGCCAAAACCCAGCGGGGAACACAGATACGCAGTATTTT
CASSQNPAGNTDTQYF
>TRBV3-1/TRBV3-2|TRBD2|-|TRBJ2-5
TGTGCCAGCAGCCCTGAGGGACACGGACTAGCGGGGGGTATTGAGACCCAGTACTTC
CASSPEGHGLAGGIETQYF
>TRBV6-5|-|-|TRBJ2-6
TGTGCCAGCAGTTATTATGTCTCTGGGGCCAACGTCCTGACTTTC
CASSYYVSGANVLTF
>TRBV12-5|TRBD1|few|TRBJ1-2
TGTGCTAGTGGTTTCACTAGCGGGACAGGGTCTCGCTACACCTTC
CASGFTSGTGSRYTF
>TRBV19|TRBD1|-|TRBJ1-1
TGTGCCAGTAGGCCGGGACAGGGTTGGAACACTGAAGCTTTCTTT
CASRPGQGWNTEAFF
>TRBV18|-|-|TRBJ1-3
TGTGCCAGCTTGACCGCGAGGGTCCCTGGAAACACCATATATTTT
CASLTARVPGNTIYF
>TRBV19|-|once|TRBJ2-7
TGTGCCAGTAGTATTAGGTACAGGGTCGACGAGCAGTACTTC
CASSIRYRVDEQYF
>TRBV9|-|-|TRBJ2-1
TGTGCCAGCAGCACTGGAGCGTCCCCTTACAATGAGCAGTTCTTC
CASSTGASPYNEQFF
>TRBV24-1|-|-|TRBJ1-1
TGTGCCACCTCTACGGGTAGGGGGACAAGGGACACTGAAGCTTTCTTT
CATSTGRGTRDTEAFF
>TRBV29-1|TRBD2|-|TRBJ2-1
TGCAGCGTTTACACTAGCGGGGGGCTCTCCGACAATGAGCAGTTCTTC
CSVYTSGGLSDNEQFF
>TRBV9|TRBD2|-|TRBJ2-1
TGTGCCAGCAGCGTCAGACTAGCGGGGGCATACAATGAGCAGTTCTTC
CASSVRLAGAYNEQFF
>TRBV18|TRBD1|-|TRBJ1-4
TGTGCCAGCGGAATCGGGACAGGGGGCCTCGGTGAAAAACTGTTTTTT
CASGIGTGGLGEKLFF
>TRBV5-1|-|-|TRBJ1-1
TGCGCCAGCAGCTCCGTCGACAGGAACACTGAAGCTTTCTTT
CASSSVDRNTEAFF
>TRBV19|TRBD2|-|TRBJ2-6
TGTGCCAGTAGTCCGACTAGCGGGGGGGCTGGGGCCAACGTCCTGACTTTC
CASSPTSGGAGANVLTF
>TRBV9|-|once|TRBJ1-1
TGTGCCAGCAGCTTAACGTCCGGGACAAAGGACACTGAAGCTTTCTTT
CASSLTSGTKDTEAFF
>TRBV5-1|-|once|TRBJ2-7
TGCGCCAGCAGCCTGTCTGCCTACGAGCAGTACTTC
CASSLSAYEQYF
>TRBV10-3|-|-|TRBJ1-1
TGTGCCATCAGTTCGAAAGGGGACACTGAAGCTTTCTTT
CAISSKGDTEAFF
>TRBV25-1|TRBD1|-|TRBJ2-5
TGTGCCAGCAGTGACACCGGGACAGGGGGACAGACCCAGTACTTC
CASSDTGTGGQTQYF
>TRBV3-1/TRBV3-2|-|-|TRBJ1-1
TGTGCCAGCAGCCAAGAGACAAACACTGAAGCTTTCTTT
CASSQETNTEAFF
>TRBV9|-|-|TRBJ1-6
TGTGCCAGCAGCTCCCAGGGGTATAGGGGTGTTTCACCCCTCCACTTT
CASSSQGYRGVSPLHF
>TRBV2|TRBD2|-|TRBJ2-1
TGTGCCAGCAGGACACCGGGACTAGCGGGACCTAGCTCCTACAATGAGCAGTTCTTC
CASRTPGLAGPSSYNEQFF
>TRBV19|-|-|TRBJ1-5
TGTGCCAGTAGTTCACAGGGTAGCAATCAGCCCCAGCATTTT
CASSSQGSNQPQHF
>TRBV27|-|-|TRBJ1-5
TGTGCCAGCAGACCCGAGGGGGGCAATCAGCCCCAGCATTTT
CASRPEGGNQPQHF
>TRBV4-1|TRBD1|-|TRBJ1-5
TGCGCCAGCAGCCAAGCCACTGAGGCAGGGGGTCTCTATAGCAATCAGCCCCAGCATTTT
CASSQATEAGGLYSNQPQHF
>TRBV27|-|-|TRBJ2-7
TGTGCCAGCAGTCCTTCGATCACGGGGGCCTACGAGCAGTACTTC
CASSPSITGAYEQYF
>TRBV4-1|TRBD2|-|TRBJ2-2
TGCGCCAGCAGCCAAGATAGACTAGCGGGGCAGACCGGGGAGCTGTTTTTT
CASSQDRLAGQTGELFF
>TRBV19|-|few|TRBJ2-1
TGTGCCAGTAGTATATCTGGCGGGGCGACCAATGAGCAGTTCTTC
CASSISGGATNEQFF
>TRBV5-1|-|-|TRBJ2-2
TGCGCCAGCAGCTCTGGGGGCGGTAGCACCGGGGAGCTGTTTTTT
CASSSGGGSTGELFF
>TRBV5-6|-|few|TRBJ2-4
TGTGCCAGCAGCTTGGGTCTAGCCAAAAACATTCAGTACTTC
CASSLGLAKNIQYF
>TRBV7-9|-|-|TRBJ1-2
TGTGCCAGCAGCATAGCCACAGAGTATGGCTACACCTTC
CASSIATEYGYTF
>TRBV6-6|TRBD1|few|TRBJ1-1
TGTGCCAGCAGCCGGACAGGGAACCCCTCTGCTTTCTTT
CASSRTGNPSAFF
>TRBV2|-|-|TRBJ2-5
TGTGCCAGCAGTGTGGCGGCGACAGTCGTACAAGAGACCCAGTACTTC
CASSVAATVVQETQYF
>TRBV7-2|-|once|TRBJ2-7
TGTGCCAGCAGCTTATGGGCCGGACAGATCTCCTACGAGCAGTACTTC
CASSLWAGQISYEQYF
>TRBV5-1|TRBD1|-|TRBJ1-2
TGCGCCAGCAGCAGAGGACAGGAACCTAACTATGGCTACACCTTC
CASSRGQEPNYGYTF
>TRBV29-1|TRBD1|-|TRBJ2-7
TGCAGCGTGACCGGGACAGGCTCCTACGAGCAGTACTTC
CSVTGTGSYEQYF
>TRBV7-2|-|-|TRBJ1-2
TGTGCCAGCAGCTTAGTTCTGGGGGCAATCTATGGCTACACCTTC
CASSLVLGAIYGYTF
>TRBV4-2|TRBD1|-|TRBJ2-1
TGTGCCAGCAGCCCCCAGGACAGGGCCACCGATGAGCAGTTCTTC
CASSPQDRATDEQFF
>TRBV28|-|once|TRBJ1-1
TGTGCCAGCAGTTTATCCCGGGAAGCGACTGAAGCTTTCTTT
CASSLSREATEAFF
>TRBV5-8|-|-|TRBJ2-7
TGTGCCAGCAGTAATCGACAGGCAGCCTACGAGCAGTACTTC
CASSNRQAAYEQYF
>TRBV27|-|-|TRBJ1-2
TGTGCCAGCAGTTTACCGGGGTTGGGTAACTATGGCTACACCTTC
CASSLPGLGNYGYTF
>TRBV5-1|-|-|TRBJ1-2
TGCGCCAGCAGCTTAGCCGACAGCTATGGCTACACCTTC
CASSLADSYGYTF
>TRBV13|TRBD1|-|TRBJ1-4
TGTGCCAGCAGCTTAAGGGGGCAGGGGCCCGTAAAACTGTTTTTT
CASSLRGQGPVKLFF
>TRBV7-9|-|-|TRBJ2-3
TGTGCCAGCAGCCCACCTGGGGCAGCAGATACGCAGTATTTT
CASSPPGAADTQYF
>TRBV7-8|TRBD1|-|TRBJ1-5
TGTGCCAGCAGCTATAACAGGGGCGATCAGCCCCAGCATTTT
CASSYNRGDQPQHF